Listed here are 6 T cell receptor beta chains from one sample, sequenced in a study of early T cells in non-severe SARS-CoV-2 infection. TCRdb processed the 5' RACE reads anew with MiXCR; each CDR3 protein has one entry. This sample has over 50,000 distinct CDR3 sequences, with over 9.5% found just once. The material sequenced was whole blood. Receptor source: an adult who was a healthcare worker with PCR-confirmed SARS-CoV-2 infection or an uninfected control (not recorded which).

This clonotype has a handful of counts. CDR3 DNA sequence: TGCAGTGCTAGGGGAGGGAAGGCTGGAAACACCATATATTTT. Translated: CSARGGKAGNTIYF. The chain has TRBV20-1 and TRBJ1-3, with unresolved D. This CDR3 is built from 14 residues. Trimming cost V 3 bases and J 2 bases, with 11 bases left between them. From germline, CDR1 is DFQATT and CDR2 SNEGSKA (reference sequence).

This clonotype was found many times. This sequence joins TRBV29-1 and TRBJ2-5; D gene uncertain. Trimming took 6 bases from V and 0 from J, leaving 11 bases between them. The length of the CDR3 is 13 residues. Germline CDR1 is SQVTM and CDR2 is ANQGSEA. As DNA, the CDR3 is TGCAGCGTCGGCTCCACCTACCAAGAGACCCAGTACTTC. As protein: CSVGSTYQETQYF. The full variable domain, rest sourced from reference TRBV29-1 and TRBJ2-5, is SAVISQKPSRDICQRGTSLTIQCQVDSQVTMMFWYRQQPGQSLTLIATANQGSEATYESGFVIDKFPISRPNLTFSTLTVSNMSPEDSSIYLCSVGSTYQETQYFGPGTRLLVL.

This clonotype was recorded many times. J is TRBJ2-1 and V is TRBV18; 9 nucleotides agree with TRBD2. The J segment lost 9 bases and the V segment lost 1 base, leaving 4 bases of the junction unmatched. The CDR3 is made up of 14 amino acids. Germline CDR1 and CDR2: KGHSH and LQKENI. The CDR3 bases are TGTGCCAGCTCACCACTAGCGGGGGACGGTGAGCAGTTCTTC. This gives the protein CASSPLAGDGEQFF.

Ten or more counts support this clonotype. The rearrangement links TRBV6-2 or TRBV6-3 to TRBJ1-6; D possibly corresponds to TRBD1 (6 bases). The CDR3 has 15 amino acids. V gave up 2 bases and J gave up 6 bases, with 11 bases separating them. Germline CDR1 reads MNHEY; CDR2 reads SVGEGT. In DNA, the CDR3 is TGTGCCAGCAGTTACCCCGGGACACCTAATTCACCCCTCCACTTT. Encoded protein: CASSYPGTPNSPLHF.

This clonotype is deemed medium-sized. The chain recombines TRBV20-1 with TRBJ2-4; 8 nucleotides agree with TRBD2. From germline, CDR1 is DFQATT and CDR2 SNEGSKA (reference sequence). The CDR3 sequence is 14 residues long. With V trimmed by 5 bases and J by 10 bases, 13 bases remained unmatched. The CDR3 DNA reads TGCAGTGCTGAACCCGGGACTAGAGGGGGGATTCAGTACTTC. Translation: CSAEPGTRGGIQYF.

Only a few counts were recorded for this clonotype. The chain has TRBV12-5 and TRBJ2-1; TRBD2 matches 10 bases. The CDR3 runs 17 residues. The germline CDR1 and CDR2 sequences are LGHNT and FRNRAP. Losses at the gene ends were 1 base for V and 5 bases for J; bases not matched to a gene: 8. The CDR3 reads CASGLATGTSVNNEQFF. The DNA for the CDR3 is TGTGCTAGTGGTTTGGCAACCGGGACTAGCGTCAACAATGAGCAGTTCTTC.